This T cell receptor beta chain was obtained from a study of OX40 agonist ivuxolimab in advanced cancers. TCRdb keeps only in-frame clones here, not all; method: immunoSEQ multiplex PCR. The sample lists tens of thousands of clones; over 75% were seen once. CDR1 is SGHTA and CDR2 is FQGTGA in the germline V gene. The CDR3 covers 14 residues. V was cut by 4 bases and J by 1 base, with 10 bases left in between. The chain employs TRBV7-3 and TRBJ1-1, with D uncertain. The specimen comprised CD4+ or CD8+ T cells sorted from blood, sampled in a trial of the OX40 agonist ivuxolimab. This clonotype was sampled from an adult with an advanced solid tumor such as melanoma, head and neck, liver or kidney cancer. The CDR3: CASSSSARNTEAFF. The CDR3 bases are TGTGCCAGCAGCTCCAGCGCTCGGAACACTGAAGCTTTCTTT.